What follows describes a single TCR beta chain. Its target antigen remains unknown. Per-nucleotide qualities are absent, and no much larger clonotype sits a single base away. The data are from a study of blood T cells in healthy people across ages (dated by TCRdb to the mid-2010s). Regarding the study in general: Template switching captured roughly one uniquely barcoded TCR beta cDNA molecule per two T cells in model experiments. The study analyzed two additional independent replicas of 1 million unique cDNA reads from the same blood draw for two donors, one aged 18 to 30 and one aged 80 or older. Donors of different ages were randomly distributed across sequencing lanes to avoid experimental bias. Four age groups were formed from the donors: young (average 16 years), middle-aged (approximately 39), aged (more than 55) and long-lived (around 82). The study measured age-related changes in TCR beta repertoire diversity using deep sequencing normalized with unique cDNA molecular identifiers. What the authors observed across the whole study: The CMV infection status of donors was not known, potentially confounding age-related changes in expanded clonotypes. Compared with the aged group, more naive CD4+ T cells, fewer expanded clones and increased TCR diversity were shown by the long-lived group, suggesting age selection. Because profiling used bulk unsorted PBMCs, naive and antigen-experienced compartments could not be compared conclusively. Estimates of total diversity based on one million sequenced T cells were regarded as lower bounds and as underestimates. A strong correlation was found between observed TCR beta diversity and the percentage of naive T cells measured by flow cytometry. As age increased, observed TCR beta diversity per million T cells dropped in a roughly linear way, and a significant reduction was already evident by age 40.

The library was prepared using 5' RACE. Sequencing used an Illumina HiSeq 2500. A second roughly 6 to 11 cycle PCR used a sample-barcoded 5' primer and a J-beta primer mix. A unique molecular identifier was introduced onto each TCR beta cDNA molecule by a template-switch 5' adaptor carrying 12 random nucleotides. Each sample yielded at least 3 million CDR3-containing paired-end reads. The Mint cDNA synthesis kit, primed by a TRBC-specific oligonucleotide, was used to synthesize first-strand cDNA from all RNA. All cDNA was treated with uracil-DNA glycosylase and then went through a first 18-cycle PCR with the universal primers M1SS and BC2_uni_R. The published analysis was carried out like this. Normalization of each sample was performed by random selection of 1 million high-quality reads, each carrying a distinct molecular identifier. Reads with shared molecular identifiers were discarded instead of being binned into consensus sequences. MiTCR, run with a Q25 quality threshold and the strictest error-elimination algorithm, handled CDR3 identification, clonotype clustering and error correction. A nonparametric unseen species model with Euler transformation was used to estimate lower-bound total TCR beta diversity. The public reads were run again by TCRdb, first through fastp at Q25 and then through MiXCR, and only productive beta chains were kept. When rows share a CDR3 protein, they turn into one entry using the most common DNA and genes. TCRdb assigned the V and J calls; the authors' analysis was not used. The sample contains around 650,000 distinct CDR3 sequences, around 41% of them found a single time. Approximately 29% of the sample comes from the top ten.

The CDR3 spans 15 residues, from the cysteine through the phenylalanine. Just the 45-base CDR3 DNA is kept, in frame starting at base 1. Reading the germline V gene (reference sequence) gives CDR1 DFQATT and CDR2 SNEGSKA. At the junction V is shortened by 0 bases and J by 5 bases; bases outside the gene matches: 7. Donors were about 36 systemically healthy Caucasian individuals from Russia aged about 6 to 100 years. Each donor gave 8 to 10 milliliters of peripheral blood, collected into EDTA-treated Vacutainer tubes. Ficoll-Paque density-gradient centrifugation was used to isolate PBMCs, with at least 6.5 million per sample. Trizol reagent was used to extract total RNA from the PBMCs, yielding at least 5.5 micrograms per sample. Naive CD45RAhigh/CD27high T cell percentages were measured by flow cytometry on a PBMC aliquot from every donor.

The receptor was derived from a man older than 75 in good health. Sequences were obtained from blood. The rearrangement joined TRBV20-1 to TRBJ2-3, and 8 junctional nucleotides match TRBD1. The nucleotide sequence is TGCAGTGCTAGAGAACAGGGGGAAGTAGGAGATACGCAGTATTTT. Protein translation: CSAREQGEVGDTQYF.